These 30 T cell receptor beta chains came from one sample sequenced in a study of control samples from healthy donors and cancer patients. Assay: immunoSEQ multiplex PCR; the TCRdb copy retains only in-frame clones and omits some. The sample lists just over 150,000 clones; over 85% were seen once. Material for sequencing was blood. The source is a woman aged 40 to 55 in good health.

The rearrangement joins TRBV7-2 to TRBJ1-4, with TRBD1 identical over 7 bases. V lost 5 bases, J lost 7 bases, and 7 bases stayed unmatched. This CDR3 comprises 14 residues. The germline V gene encodes CDR1 SGHTA and CDR2 FQGNSA. The chain's CDR3 is CASSAQGYGEKLFF. The CDR3 coding sequence is TGTGCCAGCAGCGCACAGGGGTACGGTGAAAAACTGTTTTTT. Filled out from reference TRBV7-2 and TRBJ1-4, the complete variable domain reads GAGVSQSPSNKVTEKGKDVELRCDPISGHTALYWYRQSLGQGLEFLIYFQGNSAPDKSGLPSDRFSAERTGGSVSTLTIQRTQQEDSAVYLCASSAQGYGEKLFFGSGTQLSVL.

V is TRBV19 and J is TRBJ1-1; a possible D gene is TRBD1 (5 bases). With 1 base removed from V and 0 bases from J, the gap between germline ends came to 9 bases. Germline CDR1 LNHDA, CDR2 SQIVND (reference sequence). The CDR3 is 15 residues long. The CDR3 here is CASSIGGSLNTEAFF. Here the CDR3 DNA reads TGTGCCAGTAGTATAGGGGGCAGCCTGAACACTGAAGCTTTCTTT.

This clone was seen only once. This sequence joins TRBV7-9 and TRBJ1-1; the D is unclear. Germline CDR1 is SEHNR and CDR2 is FQNEAQ (reference sequence). V was pared by 1 base and J by 5 bases, with 14 bases between. This CDR3 contains 15 residues. CDR3 nucleotides: TGTGCCAGCAGCTTAGGGTCCGGTGCGCGTACTGAAGCTTTCTTT. Its translation is CASSLGSGARTEAFF.

J is TRBJ2-1 and V is TRBV7-9; weak D call: TRBD2 (6 bases). This CDR3 has 15 amino acids. Germline-derived CDR1 and CDR2 are SEHNR and FQNEAQ (reference sequence). The ends were cut back, 5 bases at V and 9 bases at J, with 20 bases in the middle. CDR3 loop: CASSPPGGAMGEQFF. DNA of the CDR3: TGTGCCAGCAGCCCCCCTGGCGGGGCGATGGGTGAGCAGTTCTTC.

V usage is TRBV10-1 and J usage is TRBJ2-1, with TRBD2 as a possible D gene (5 bases). CDR3 size: 18 residues. Germline loops: CDR1 WNHNN, CDR2 SYGVQD (reference sequence). V was shortened by 1 base and J by 4 bases, with 20 bases between the two germline ends. CDR3 in DNA: TGCGCCAGCAGTGAGTGGAAGGGAGCTACTGGCCCGTACAATGAGCAGTTCTTC. It codes for CASSEWKGATGPYNEQFF.

This clone was picked up one time. The J gene is TRBJ1-1, the V gene TRBV6-5; D remains unclear. V shed 6 bases and J shed 1 base, with 9 bases lying between them. Germline-derived CDR1 and CDR2 are MNHEY and SVGAGI. The CDR3 runs to 13 residues. The CDR3 DNA sequence: TGTGCCAGCAGCCCGGCGGGGAACACTGAAGCTTTCTTT. Amino acids: CASSPAGNTEAFF.

The chain has TRBV7-3 and TRBJ2-7, with TRBD1 matching over 8 bases. Germline CDR1 reads SGHTA; CDR2 reads FQGTGA. V trimming: 2 bases; J trimming: 2 bases; junction bases outside the gene matches: 8. CDR3 size: 16 residues. CDR3: CASSLGTQGDTYEQYF. CDR3 DNA sequence: TGTGCCAGCAGCTTAGGGACACAGGGGGATACCTACGAGCAGTACTTC.

The chain links TRBV7-9 to TRBJ2-3, with 8 bases identical to TRBD2. The junction had 18 bases not matched to a gene; V was cut back by 11 bases and J by 5 bases. The germline V gene has CDR1 SEHNR and CDR2 FQNEAQ (reference sequence). The CDR3 runs to 16 residues. DNA for the CDR3: TGTGCCCTCCGGAAGTTGGCGGGGGGAAAAGGAGATACGCAGTATTTT. Translation: CALRKLAGGKGDTQYF.

The rearrangement links TRBV19 to TRBJ2-5; D gene ambiguous. The CDR3 runs 12 residues. Trimming stripped 6 bases from V and 1 base from J, with 6 bases between. Germline V gives CDR1 LNHDA, CDR2 SQIVND (reference sequence). In nucleotides, the CDR3 is TGTGCCAGTAGGTCCTCCCAAGAGACCCAGTACTTC. This sequence encodes CASRSSQETQYF.

A remark on this clone: An end of the junction does not agree with germline; a read error may underlie this. The genes are TRBV9 and TRBJ2-5; 10 bases line up with TRBD2. This CDR3 spans 18 amino acids. CDR1 and CDR2 from the germline V gene are SGDLS and YYNGEE. CDR3 region: CARSRGGTSGGAKETQYF. The CDR3 coding sequence is TGTGCCCGCAGCAGGGGAGGGACAAGCGGGGGGGCGAAAGAGACCCAGTACTTC.

The rearrangement links TRBV5-1 to TRBJ2-5; 9 bases match TRBD1. The ends lost 4 bases at V and 5 bases at J; junction bases unmatched: 6. Per the germline V gene, CDR1 is SGHRS and CDR2 is YFSETQ. This CDR3 comprises 14 residues. CDR3 in amino acids: CASSVTGGGETQYF. Here the CDR3 DNA reads TGCGCCAGCAGCGTGACAGGGGGAGGGGAGACCCAGTACTTC.

This clone was counted only a few times. Other DNA sequences from this sample encode an identical CDR3 as well. This sequence joins TRBV11-2 and TRBJ1-2; no firm D call. The CDR3 sequence is 11 residues long. The ends were cut back, 4 bases at V and 0 bases at J, with 0 bases in the middle. The germline V gene encodes CDR1 SGHAT and CDR2 FQNNGV. Here the CDR3 reads CASSSNYGYTF. CDR3 sequence (DNA): TGTGCCAGCAGCTCTAACTATGGCTACACCTTC.

This chain uses TRBV18 with TRBJ1-4, with TRBD1 matching 8 bases. The CDR3 totals 14 residues. Germline V gives CDR1 KGHSH, CDR2 LQKENI. V lost 6 bases to trimming and J lost 8 bases; unmatched junction nucleotides: 8. The CDR3 sequence: CASSQQGAREKLFF. DNA for the CDR3: TGTGCCAGCTCTCAGCAGGGGGCTCGCGAAAAACTGTTTTTT.

This clone was seen a single time. The chain recombines TRBV5-1 with TRBJ2-3; the D is unclear. Trimming took 3 bases from V and 2 from J, leaving 10 bases between them. CDR1 is SGHRS, CDR2 YFSETQ, per germline. The length of the CDR3 is 14 residues. CDR3 amino acids: CASSSTLSTDTQYF. CDR3 sequence (DNA): TGCGCCAGCAGCTCGACTCTATCCACAGATACGCAGTATTTT.

The J gene is TRBJ2-2, the V gene TRBV5-4, with a possible D match to TRBD2 (5 bases). The CDR3 extends over 16 amino acids. The germline V and J ends were trimmed by 3 bases and 5 bases, with 17 bases remaining between them. Per the germline V gene, CDR1 is SGHNT and CDR2 is YYREEE (reference sequence). The CDR3 DNA is TGTGCCAGCAGCTACCCGGGCCTAAGGGAGACCGGGGAGCTGTTTTTT. The encoded protein is CASSYPGLRETGELFF.

The chain uses TRBV27 and TRBJ2-1, with D possibly matching TRBD1 (5 bases). The CDR3 covers 16 residues. Trimming removed 6 bases from V and 0 bases from J, with 15 bases in between. In germline, CDR1 is MNHEY, CDR2 SMNVEV (reference sequence). CDR3 nucleotides: TGTGCCAGCAGAGCAGGGCGGTCAAGCTCCTACAATGAGCAGTTCTTC. Its translation is CASRAGRSSSYNEQFF.

This rearrangement joins TRBV12-3 or TRBV12-4 to TRBJ1-2; D is perhaps TRBD1 (5 bases). Trimming removed 6 bases at V and 3 bases at J, with 8 bases between. This CDR3 comprises 12 residues. CDR3 protein: CASRGVDYGYTF. The CDR3 DNA is TGTGCCAGCAGGGGGGTGGACTATGGCTACACCTTC.

The chain couples TRBV6-5 to TRBJ2-2, with TRBD1 as a possible D gene (6 bases). This CDR3 has 15 amino acids. Looked up from germline, CDR1 is MNHEY and CDR2 is SVGAGI. The ends were cut back, 2 bases at V and 3 bases at J, with 10 bases in the middle. CDR3 sequence (DNA): TGTGCCAGCAGTTACGTCGACAGGCACACCGGGGAGCTGTTTTTT. This codes for CASSYVDRHTGELFF.

V and J are TRBV29-1 and TRBJ2-7, with a possible D match to TRBD2 (5 bases). Germline-derived CDR1 and CDR2 are SQVTM and ANQGSEA. V was trimmed by 5 bases and J by 6 bases, leaving 11 bases between them. CDR3 length: 11 amino acids. CDR3: CSVTRSSEQYF. In DNA, the CDR3 is TGCAGCGTTACTAGGTCGTCCGAGCAGTACTTC.

This chain connects TRBV7-6 to TRBJ1-6, with D unresolved. Germline CDR1 reads SGHVS; CDR2 reads FNYEAQ. V was clipped by 1 base and J by 0 bases, with 7 bases between them. This CDR3 is 16 amino acids long. CDR3 nucleotides: TGTGCCAGCAGCTTAGAGGGCAGCTCCTATAATTCACCCCTCCACTTT. It is translated as CASSLEGSSYNSPLHF.

The chain has TRBV7-9 and TRBJ2-1; D is unclear. There are 13 residues in the CDR3. The V gene's germline CDR1 is SEHNR and CDR2 FQNEAQ (reference sequence). The V end was cut by 1 base, the J end by 9 bases, with 10 bases between. The CDR3 DNA is TGTGCCAGCAGCTTAGTCCAGTGGGGTGAGCAGTTCTTC. This gives the protein CASSLVQWGEQFF.

The gene calls are TRBV19 and TRBJ1-1, with 9 bases that match TRBD1. The length of the CDR3 is 14 residues. In germline, CDR1 is LNHDA, CDR2 SQIVND (reference sequence). Here the CDR3 DNA reads TGTGCAACAACGATCACAGGGGGCGGCACTGAAGCTTTCTTT. This encodes CATTITGGGTEAFF.

Turning to this clone: The junction departs from germline at one end; a sequencing error may be responsible. As DNA, the CDR3 is TGTGCTAGCAGCTTAGCGGGCAGGGCAAACACCGGGGAGCTGTTTTTT. Its translation is CASSLAGRANTGELFF. The rearrangement links TRBV7-7 to TRBJ2-2; 7 bases match TRBD2. The CDR3 spans 16 residues. Per the germline V gene, CDR1 is SSHAT and CDR2 is FNYEAQ (reference sequence). Variable domain in full (rest from reference TRBV7-7 and TRBJ2-2): GAGVSQSPRYKVTKRGQDVTLRCDPISSHATLYWYQQALGQGPEFLTYFNYEAQPDKSGLPSDRFSAERPEGSISTLTIQRTEQRDSAMYRCASSLAGRANTGELFFGEGSRLTVL.

The chain is built from TRBV2 and TRBJ1-2; a possible D gene is TRBD1 (5 bases). CDR3 length: 15 residues. Trimming took off 6 bases at V and 2 bases at J, with 16 bases between the two ends. Germline V gene lookup returns CDR1 SNHLY and CDR2 FYNNEI. The CDR3 coding sequence is TGTGCCAGCAGGCGGGGACTTTCAAGGAACTATGGCTACACCTTC. It is translated as CASRRGLSRNYGYTF.

This clone appeared once. This chain uses TRBV5-1 with TRBJ1-1; no clear D. With 4 bases removed from V and 1 base from J, the gap between germline ends came to 11 bases. Germline V gene lookup returns CDR1 SGHRS and CDR2 YFSETQ. The CDR3 consists of 14 residues. The CDR3 nucleotides read TGCGCCAGCAGCCCAGGACCTGAGAACACTGAAGCTTTCTTT. Translated, it gives CASSPGPENTEAFF.

The rearrangement uses TRBV5-5 and TRBJ2-7, with TRBD2 as a possible D gene (7 bases). V was clipped by 4 bases and J by 5 bases, with 16 bases between them. Germline loops: CDR1 SGHKS, CDR2 YYEKEE (reference sequence). The CDR3 is made up of 14 amino acids. CDR3 in amino acids: CASSPGGRQDEQYF. Here the CDR3 DNA reads TGTGCCAGCAGCCCGGGGGGCAGACAGGACGAGCAGTACTTC.

The chain joins TRBV7-9 to TRBJ2-7, with D unclear. This CDR3 contains 12 residues. Trimming cost V 1 base and J 1 base, with 2 bases left between them. Per the germline V gene, CDR1 is SEHNR and CDR2 is FQNEAQ (reference sequence). The CDR3 sequence is CASSLVSYEQYF. DNA of the CDR3: TGTGCCAGCAGCTTAGTATCCTACGAGCAGTACTTC. The full variable domain, with the rest looked up from reference TRBV7-9 and TRBJ2-7, is DTGVSQNPRHKITKRGQNVTFRCDPISEHNRLYWYRQTLGQGPEFLTYFQNEAQLEKSRLLSDRFSAERPKGSFSTLEIQRTEQGDSAMYLCASSLVSYEQYFGPGTRLTVT.

V usage is TRBV30 and J usage is TRBJ1-3; 9 positions agree with TRBD1. The CDR3 is 15 amino acids. Germline CDR1 GTSNPN, CDR2 SVGIG (reference sequence). The ends lost 0 bases at V and 1 base at J; junction bases unmatched: 1. DNA of the CDR3: TGTGCCTGGAGTGTACAGGGGGCTTCTGGAAACACCATATATTTT. Its translation: CAWSVQGASGNTIYF.

This clone occurred once. The CDR3, as DNA: TGTGCCAGCAGTTATGTGAACACTGAAGCTTTCTTT. It yields the protein CASSYVNTEAFF. This sequence joins TRBV6-6 and TRBJ1-1; D gene uncertain. The CDR3 is 12 amino acids. The germline V gene encodes CDR1 MNHNY and CDR2 SVGAGI (reference sequence). The V gene lost 3 bases and the J gene lost 0 bases, with 2 bases spanning the gap.

The chain recombines TRBV6-6 with TRBJ2-1, with TRBD2 matching 8 bases. The length of the CDR3 is 17 residues. Trimming took 5 bases from V and 3 from J; bases not matched to a gene: 12. Germline CDR1 MNHNY, CDR2 SVGAGI (reference sequence). The CDR3 reads CASSHPLAGGVYNEQFF. The CDR3 region has the DNA TGTGCCAGCAGTCATCCTCTGGCGGGAGGAGTCTACAATGAGCAGTTCTTC.